The entry below gives a single T cell receptor beta chain sequence along with its context. Its antigen is unidentified. TCRdb reprocessed the 5' RACE reads, keeping one entry per CDR3 protein, no DNA. This sample lists about 180,000 distinct CDR3 sequences; its ten largest clones have less than 20%. These data belong to a study of T cells expressing NK-cell markers. Study at large: The TCR beta repertoires were obtained from sorted CD3+CD56+NKG2C+, CD3+CD56+NKG2C- and CD3+CD56-NKG2C+ T cells. Seven of the eight sequenced donors were classified as HCMV-seropositive, and one was classified as seronegative. Regarding the study as a whole: As a fraction of CD8+ T cells, dominant NKG2C+ clonotypes reached about 1.0-8% in about six donors. The HCMV specificity of the expanded NKG2C+ T cell clones stayed unresolved.

The sequenced sample was blood T cells: a sorted CD56 or NKG2C T cell subset, CD4+ or CD8+ T cells, or bulk PBMC T cells (not recorded which). This clonotype was sampled from a woman between 18 and 70 years old in good health.

CDR3 loop: CASSTSGVPYEQYF. The chain uses TRBV12-3 or TRBV12-4 and TRBJ2-7. The CDR3 sequence is 14 residues long.